The 17 T cell receptor beta chains below were found in one sample sequenced in a study of regulatory T cells in long-lasting Graves disease. The time point is: persistent/refractory GD, antithyroid drugs over 5 years with positive TRAb. From PBMCs, RNA was extracted and then used to make the TCR library. Library construction for TCR beta used iRepertoire HTBI primers and Arm-PCR of CDR3 regions. TCRdb reprocessed the multiplex PCR reads via MiXCR and lists one record per CDR3 protein. The data show some 470,000 distinct CDR3 sequences, roughly 21% seen once. The starting material was peripheral blood mononuclear cells (PBMCs), obtained when the disease was refractory, from a patient treated with antithyroid drugs. These receptors were taken from a female donor with Graves disease.

This clonotype was recorded many times. The V call is TRBV20-1, the J call TRBJ1-1; the D is unclear. Per germline, CDR1 DFQATT and CDR2 SNEGSKA (reference sequence). V lost 0 bases and J 3 bases, leaving 8 bases between the germline ends. The CDR3 has 13 amino acids. The CDR3 here is CSARDWLDTEAFF. In DNA form, the CDR3 reads TGCAGTGCTAGAGATTGGTTGGACACTGAAGCTTTCTTT.

This chain uses TRBV3-1 with TRBJ2-2, with D perhaps being TRBD1 or TRBD2 (5 bases each). This CDR3 spans 15 amino acids. Germline V gene lookup returns CDR1 LGHDT and CDR2 YNNKEL (reference sequence). V was clipped by 4 bases and J by 4 bases, with 13 bases between them. The CDR3 bases are TGTGCCAGCAGCCGTGGGATGGGACCCACCGGGGAGCTGTTTTTT. Protein: CASSRGMGPTGELFF.

A remark on this clonotype: A junction boundary mismatches the germline segment, possibly from a read error. The gene calls are TRBV29-1 and TRBJ2-7; 7 bases agree with TRBD1. CDR3 size: 13 residues. Germline CDR1 reads SQVTM; CDR2 reads ANQGSEA. DNA of the CDR3: TGCAGCGCCATACAGGGGAGCTCCCACGAGCAGTACTTC. Amino acid sequence: CSAIQGSSHEQYF.

The chain combines TRBV9 with TRBJ2-3; 10 bases are shared with TRBD2. The germline V gene has CDR1 SGDLS and CDR2 YYNGEE. Trimming cost V 1 base and J 1 base; bases outside gene matches: 3. The CDR3 length is 16 residues. For the CDR3, the DNA is TGTGCCAGCAGCGTAACGGGGACTAGCGGCACAGATACGCAGTATTTT. It codes for CASSVTGTSGTDTQYF.

This chain joins TRBV24-1 and TRBJ2-2, with 10 bases aligning to TRBD1. Trimming took 3 bases from V and 4 from J; bases not matched to a gene: 7. Germline assignment: CDR1 KGHDR and CDR2 SFDVKD. The CDR3 totals 17 residues. Here the CDR3 reads CATSDPTGQGITGELFF. DNA for the CDR3: TGTGCCACCAGTGATCCTACGGGACAGGGGATCACCGGGGAGCTGTTTTTT.

Comment on this clonotype: A much larger clone lies a single base off, so this may be a read error. The rearrangement links TRBV7-6 to TRBJ1-5; TRBD1 aligns across 7 bases. V was clipped by 1 base and J by 8 bases; unmatched bases: 8. Germline V gene data show CDR1 as SGHVS and CDR2 as FNYEAQ. This CDR3 has 15 residues. The CDR3 DNA reads TGTGCCAGCAGCTTAGGAGGGACAGAAGGTGAGCCCCAGCATTTT. Encoded protein: CASSLGGTEGEPQHF.

This clonotype was picked up many times. This chain joins TRBV28 and TRBJ1-5; D is unclear. The CDR3 consists of 12 residues. Trimming removed 6 bases from V and 7 bases from J, with 10 bases in between. The germline V gene encodes CDR1 MDHEN and CDR2 SYDVKM. The CDR3 spells CASRPPGQPQHF. The CDR3 DNA reads as TGTGCCAGCAGACCACCGGGGCAGCCCCAGCATTTT.

This clonotype was found many times. The rearrangement links TRBV5-1 to TRBJ1-1; maybe TRBD1 (5 bases). The CDR3 spans 14 residues. Germline assignment: CDR1 SGHRS and CDR2 YFSETQ. V dropped 0 bases and J dropped 7 bases, with 13 bases sitting between them. CDR3 protein: CASSLAEGVNEAFF. In DNA, the CDR3 is TGCGCCAGCAGCTTGGCAGAAGGGGTGAATGAAGCTTTCTTT.

The chain employs TRBV27 and TRBJ2-3, with D perhaps matching TRBD1 (6 bases). Looked up from germline, CDR1 is MNHEY and CDR2 is SMNVEV (reference sequence). The CDR3 loop spans 15 amino acids. V was clipped by 4 bases and J by 2 bases, with 13 bases between them. CDR3 loop: CASSSRGQTTDTQYF. CDR3 in DNA: TGTGCCAGCAGTTCAAGGGGACAAACCACAGATACGCAGTATTTT.

The table lists this clonotype with many counts. The chain is built from TRBV28 and TRBJ1-1; 8 nucleotides agree with TRBD1. The CDR3 has 17 amino acids. With 4 bases clipped from V and 5 bases from J, the junction kept 15 bases outside the gene matches. Germline V CDR1 and CDR2: MDHEN, SYDVKM. The CDR3 sequence: CASSSSRDRRDRTEAFF. CDR3 bases: TGTGCCAGCAGTTCGTCCCGGGACAGGAGAGATAGGACTGAAGCTTTCTTT.

Notes on this clonotype: A much larger clone differs by one base, so this may be a read error. Since no conserved phenylalanine or tryptophan closes the CDR3, a read error is the likely cause. This chain joins TRBV27 and TRBJ2-7; 9 bases match TRBD2. There are 15 residues in the CDR3. With V trimmed by 5 bases and J by 5 bases, 10 bases remained unmatched. CDR1 is MNHEY, CDR2 SMNVEV, per germline (reference sequence). This chain's CDR3 is CASSPLGAGGDEQYL. The CDR3 DNA reads as TGTGCCAGCAGTCCCCTGGGAGCGGGAGGTGACGAGCAGTACCTC.

With regard to this clonotype: This probably arose from a read error, given a far larger clone one base away. The CDR3 region has the DNA TGTGTCAGCAGCTTACCGGGAGTCTACGAGCAGTACTTC. Translated: CVSSLPGVYEQYF. This rearrangement joins TRBV7-8 to TRBJ2-7; D may be TRBD2 (6 bases). This CDR3 is 13 amino acids long. Germline V gives CDR1 SGHVS, CDR2 FQNEAQ.

This clonotype was seen repeatedly, ten times or more. The J gene is TRBJ2-4, the V gene TRBV28; no reliable D call. The CDR3 covers 14 residues. Per germline, CDR1 MDHEN and CDR2 SYDVKM. Trimming took off 5 bases at V and 1 base at J, with 9 bases between the two ends. DNA for the CDR3: TGTGCCAGCAGTGGGGTTGTTGCCAAAAACATTCAGTACTTC. It codes for CASSGVVAKNIQYF. Full variable domain (remainder filled in from reference TRBV28 and TRBJ2-4): DVKVTQSSRYLVKRTGEKVFLECVQDMDHENMFWYRQDPGLGLRLIYFSYDVKMKEKGDIPEGYSVSREKKERFSLILESASTNQTSMYLCASSGVVAKNIQYFGAGTRLSVL.

This clonotype was recorded at least ten times. The chain has TRBV12-3 or TRBV12-4 and TRBJ1-2, with a possible D match to TRBD1 (5 bases). The CDR3 loop spans 12 amino acids. The V gene lost 4 bases and the J gene lost 4 bases, with 7 bases spanning the gap. The CDR3 sequence: CASSSGAYGYTF. As DNA, the CDR3 is TGTGCCAGCAGTTCCGGGGCCTATGGCTACACCTTC.

This clonotype was found a few times. The genes are TRBV4-1 and TRBJ1-2; maybe TRBD1 (6 bases). V lost 0 bases and J 3 bases, leaving 8 bases between the germline ends. Per germline, CDR1 MGHRA and CDR2 YSYEKL. The CDR3 covers 14 residues. CDR3 sequence reads: CASSQDTGYYGYTF. The CDR3 DNA reads as TGCGCCAGCAGCCAAGATACAGGGTACTATGGCTACACCTTC.

With regard to this clonotype: Possible read error: a much larger clone is one base away. J is TRBJ2-2 and V is TRBV2, with D tentatively TRBD2 (6 bases). The germline CDR1 and CDR2 sequences are SNHLY and FYNNEI. The CDR3 length is 13 residues. CDR3 region: CASSDEGGGELSF. CDR3 DNA sequence: TGTGCCAGCAGCGACGAGGGTGGCGGGGAGCTGTCTTTT.

This clonotype was counted ten times or more. This rearrangement joins TRBV7-9 to TRBJ2-2; D is tentatively TRBD1 or TRBD2 (5 bases each). The germline gives CDR1 SEHNR, CDR2 FQNEAQ (reference sequence). V was cut by 3 bases and J by 1 base, with 9 bases left in between. This CDR3 comprises 15 residues. The CDR3 protein is CASSLVGVNTGELFF. The CDR3 region has the DNA TGTGCCAGCAGCTTGGTGGGGGTGAACACCGGGGAGCTGTTTTTT.